Listed below are T cell receptor beta chains from one sample, sequenced in a study of blood T cell repertoires in COVID-19. Here immunoSEQ multiplex PCR was the method, and the copy in TCRdb shows in-frame clones only, minus some. The top ten hold 15% to 20% of the sample, which has fewer than 200,000 clones, more than 75% seen once. Sequencing was done on a sample of PBMCs or T cells enriched from blood (not recorded which). These receptor sequences come from a woman aged 45-65 years who had recovered from COVID-19. The CDR3 runs from the conserved cysteine through the conserved F or W. A D gene is named only where the DNA matches it firmly. For some rows the clone size is stated as once, few or many, or as a class when expanded; others skip it.

size	V	D	J	DNA	CDR3
.	TRBV10-3	.	TRBJ2-3	TGTGCCACCTCCGGCCCGGGTACGCAGTATTTT	CATSGPGTQYF
.	TRBV19	TRBD2	TRBJ2-1	TGTGCCAGTAGTACCTTACCTAGCGGGGGCTACAATGAGCAGTTCTTC	CASSTLPSGGYNEQFF
.	TRBV18	.	TRBJ1-5	TGTGCCAGCTCACCACAGTCTCAGGGTAGCAATCAGCCCCAGCATTTT	CASSPQSQGSNQPQHF
.	TRBV21-1	.	TRBJ2-3	TGTGCCAGCAGCAACACCCCCGTACCTGGACTGGGCACAGATACGCAGTATTTT	CASSNTPVPGLGTDTQYF
few	TRBV4-1	.	TRBJ2-1	TGCGCCAGCAGCCAAAGAGCGGCCGGGACTCAGCGGAGCTCCTACAATGAGCAGTTCTTC	CASSQRAAGTQRSSYNEQFF
few	TRBV7-2	.	TRBJ2-7	TGTGCCAGCAGCTTAGGGTGGGTCGGAGGGCAGAATTACGAGCAGTACTTC	CASSLGWVGGQNYEQYF
.	TRBV28	.	TRBJ1-2	TGTGCCAGCAGTTTATCCCGGGATCGTGATGGCTACACCTTC	CASSLSRDRDGYTF
.	TRBV27	TRBD2	TRBJ2-7	TGTGCCAGCAGAACGACTAGCTCGTCGGGCGAGCAGTACTTC	CASRTTSSSGEQYF
.	TRBV5-4	.	TRBJ2-1	TGTGCCAGCAGCTTACGGTACTCCTACAATGAGCAGTTCTTC	CASSLRYSYNEQFF
.	TRBV7-9	.	TRBJ1-1	TGTGCCAGCAGCTCATCTACGGTGAACACTGAAGCTTTCTTT	CASSSSTVNTEAFF
few	TRBV5-1	.	TRBJ2-3	TGCGCCAGCAGCCCCGACAGGATCACAGATACGCAGTATTTT	CASSPDRITDTQYF
.	TRBV6-6	TRBD2	TRBJ2-3	TGTGCCAGCAGTTACAGCGGGAGGGATCCGCAGTATTTT	CASSYSGRDPQYF
.	TRBV29-1	.	TRBJ1-2	TGCAGCGTTGAAGGGGCCGGCGGGAAGGATGGCTACACCTTC	CSVEGAGGKDGYTF
few	TRBV7-2	TRBD2	TRBJ2-5	TGTGCCAGCAGCTCCGAGCTGGGGAGCGGGGGGACCCAGTACTTC	CASSSELGSGGTQYF
.	TRBV7-8	TRBD1	TRBJ1-6	TGTGCCAGCAGCCCTGGACAGGGAGCCACACCCCTCCACTTT	CASSPGQGATPLHF
.	TRBV19	TRBD2	TRBJ2-5	TGTGCCAGTAGGAAAAAGGGACTAGCGGGAGACGGGGAGACCCAGTACTTC	CASRKKGLAGDGETQYF
.	TRBV19	.	TRBJ2-2	TGTGCCAGTAAGATATTAGAGTTCACCGGGGAGCTGTTTTTT	CASKILEFTGELFF
few	TRBV6-5	TRBD1	TRBJ2-7	TGTGCCAGCAGTTACGGGGCGGACAGGTCCTACGAGCAGTACTTC	CASSYGADRSYEQYF
.	TRBV9	TRBD2	TRBJ2-7	TGTGCCAGCAGCGTAGCTAGCGGGAGGGCCTACGAGCAGTACTTC	CASSVASGRAYEQYF
.	TRBV28	.	TRBJ1-2	TGTGCCAGCAGTTTAACTCAGGCCTACTATGGCTACACCTTC	CASSLTQAYYGYTF
.	TRBV29-1	TRBD2	TRBJ2-3	TGCAGCGTTGGGGGTGGTAGCGGGATAAGTTTCGATACGCAGTATTTT	CSVGGGSGISFDTQYF
.	TRBV7-2	TRBD2	TRBJ2-5	TGTGCCAGCAGTGGAATTGGACTAGCGAAACAAGAGACCCAGTACTTC	CASSGIGLAKQETQYF
.	TRBV10-3	TRBD2	TRBJ2-7	TGTGCCATCAGGCCCGGACTAGCGGGAGGTGAGCAGTACTTC	CAIRPGLAGGEQYF
.	TRBV7-9	.	TRBJ1-1	TGTGCCAGCAGCTTAGTGGGGGCAGGAGGAGCTTTCTTT	CASSLVGAGGAFF
.	TRBV28	TRBD1	TRBJ1-1	TGTGCCAGCAGTTTAGAACAGGGGAGGTACACTGAAGCTTTCTTT	CASSLEQGRYTEAFF
few	TRBV9	.	TRBJ1-4	TGTGCCAGCAGCGTAGGAGGGGCGGGGGAAAAACTGTTTTTT	CASSVGGAGEKLFF